This record concerns one T cell receptor (beta chain) sequence. There are 17 residues in the CDR3. CDR1 and CDR2 from the germline V gene are LNHDA and SQIVND (reference sequence). V lost 2 bases to trimming and J lost 6 bases, with 22 bases between them. The record originates from a study of blood T cell repertoires in COVID-19. Background on the study: In each case, the material was cDNA or gDNA derived from T cells, B-cell-depleted T cells, or PBMCs.

The assay was immunoSEQ multiplex PCR, and TCRdb's table has in-frame clones only and misses some. Here the sample spans about 100,000 clones, more than 65% being singletons. V is TRBV19 and J is TRBJ1-1; TRBD1 might be the D (6 bases). The specimen sequenced was peripheral blood. This sequence was found in a woman over 75 with active or convalescent COVID-19. The CDR3 DNA follows: TGTGCCAGTAGTATATCGCGCATGGGGGACAAGGGCCCTGAAGCTTTCTTT. It translates to CASSISRMGDKGPEAFF.